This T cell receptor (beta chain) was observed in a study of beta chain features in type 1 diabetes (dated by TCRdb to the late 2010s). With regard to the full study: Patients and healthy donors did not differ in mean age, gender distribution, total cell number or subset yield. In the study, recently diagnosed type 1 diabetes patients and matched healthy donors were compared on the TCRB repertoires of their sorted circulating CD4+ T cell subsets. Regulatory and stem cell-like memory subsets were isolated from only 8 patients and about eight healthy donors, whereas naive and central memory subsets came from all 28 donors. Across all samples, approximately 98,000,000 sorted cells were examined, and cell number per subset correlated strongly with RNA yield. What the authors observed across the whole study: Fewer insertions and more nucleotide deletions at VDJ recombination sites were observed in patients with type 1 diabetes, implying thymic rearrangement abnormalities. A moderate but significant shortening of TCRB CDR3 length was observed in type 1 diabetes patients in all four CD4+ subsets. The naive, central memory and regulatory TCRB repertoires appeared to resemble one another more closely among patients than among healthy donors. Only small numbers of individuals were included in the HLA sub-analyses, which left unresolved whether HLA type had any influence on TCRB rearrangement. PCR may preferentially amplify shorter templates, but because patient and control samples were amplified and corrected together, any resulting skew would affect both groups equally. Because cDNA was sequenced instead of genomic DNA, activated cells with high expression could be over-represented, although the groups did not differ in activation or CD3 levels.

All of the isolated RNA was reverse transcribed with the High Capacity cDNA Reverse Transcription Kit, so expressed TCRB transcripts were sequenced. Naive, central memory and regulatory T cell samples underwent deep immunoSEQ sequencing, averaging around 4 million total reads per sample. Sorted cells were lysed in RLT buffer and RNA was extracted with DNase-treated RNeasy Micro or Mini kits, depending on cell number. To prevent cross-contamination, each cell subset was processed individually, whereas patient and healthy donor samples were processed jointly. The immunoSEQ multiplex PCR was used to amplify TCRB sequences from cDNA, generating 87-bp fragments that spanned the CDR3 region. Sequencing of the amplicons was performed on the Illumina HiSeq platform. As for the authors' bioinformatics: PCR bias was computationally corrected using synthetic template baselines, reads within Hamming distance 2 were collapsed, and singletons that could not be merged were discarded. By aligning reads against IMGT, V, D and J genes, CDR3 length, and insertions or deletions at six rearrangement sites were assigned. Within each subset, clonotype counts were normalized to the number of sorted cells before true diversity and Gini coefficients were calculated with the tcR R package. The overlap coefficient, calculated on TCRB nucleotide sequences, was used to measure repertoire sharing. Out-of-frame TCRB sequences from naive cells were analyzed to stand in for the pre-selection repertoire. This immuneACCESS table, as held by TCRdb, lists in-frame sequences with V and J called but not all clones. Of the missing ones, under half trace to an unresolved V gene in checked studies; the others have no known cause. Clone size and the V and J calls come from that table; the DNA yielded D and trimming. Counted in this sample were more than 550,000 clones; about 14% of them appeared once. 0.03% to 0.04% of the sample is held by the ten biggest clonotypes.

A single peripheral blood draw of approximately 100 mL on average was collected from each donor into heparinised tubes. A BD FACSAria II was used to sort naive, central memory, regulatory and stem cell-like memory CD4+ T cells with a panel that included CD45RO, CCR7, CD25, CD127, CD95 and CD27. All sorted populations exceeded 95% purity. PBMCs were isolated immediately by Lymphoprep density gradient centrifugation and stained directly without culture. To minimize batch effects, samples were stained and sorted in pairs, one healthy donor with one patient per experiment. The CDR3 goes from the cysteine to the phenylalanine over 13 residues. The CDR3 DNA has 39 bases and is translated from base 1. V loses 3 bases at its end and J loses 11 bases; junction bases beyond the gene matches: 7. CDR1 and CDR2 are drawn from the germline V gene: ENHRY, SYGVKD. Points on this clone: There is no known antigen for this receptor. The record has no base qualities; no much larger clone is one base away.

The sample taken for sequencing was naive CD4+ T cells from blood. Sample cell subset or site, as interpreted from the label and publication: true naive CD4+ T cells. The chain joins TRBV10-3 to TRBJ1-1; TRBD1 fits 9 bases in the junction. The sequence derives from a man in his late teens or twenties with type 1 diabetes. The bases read TGTGCCATCAGTGACGGGACAGGGAACGACGCTTTCTTT. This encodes CAISDGTGNDAFF.